Described below is a single T cell receptor (beta chain) sequence and its context. Its cognate antigen is unknown. At one end, the junction sequence differs from germline, possibly due to a read error. The entry originates in a study of molecular identifiers for immune sequencing clone quantification. Study-wide results and caveats: Sharing of a barcode by identical TCR molecules could cause highly expanded clone sizes to be underestimated.

The authors sorted naive CD8 T cells as CD8+CD4-CCR7+CD45RA+. Making the bulk TCR libraries relied on previously described methods and listed TCR primers. One entry per CDR3 protein, called by TCRdb with MiXCR from the PCR reads. In the table there are about 100,000 distinct CDR3 sequences, roughly 38% of which are singletons. The source material was naive CD8+ T cells from blood, with Jurkat cell RNA spiked in. Noted subset: FACS-sorted CD8+CD4-CCR7+CD45RA+ naive T cells. The clonotype comes from a human donor in good health. Some libraries in this study had Jurkat cell RNA spiked in.

CDR3 sequence reads: CASREARGVGSYGYTF. For the CDR3, the DNA is TGTGCCAGCAGAGAAGCGCGTGGTGTAGGGTCTTATGGCTACACCTTC. The V gene is TRBV2, the J gene TRBJ1-2; no reliable D call. This CDR3 contains 16 residues. CDR1 and CDR2 (germline): SNHLY, FYNNEI. The variable domain in full, completed from reference TRBV2 and TRBJ1-2, reads EPEVTQTPSHQVTQMGQEVILRCVPISNHLYFYWYRQILGQKVEFLVSFYNNEISEKSEIFDDQFSVERPDGSNFTLKIRSTKLEDSAMYFCASREARGVGSYGYTFGSGTRLTVV.